A single sample is the source of the 2 T cell receptor beta chains below, sequenced in a study of blood T cell repertoires in COVID-19. The table came from immunoSEQ multiplex PCR; TCRdb's copy has only in-frame clones and leaves some out. The sample shows just over 150,000 clones, approximately 90% of them seen only once. The specimen sequenced was peripheral blood. These receptors came from a man aged 30 to 39 with COVID-19, enrolled during active disease.

The chain links TRBV5-6 to TRBJ1-5; possibly TRBD1 for D (6 bases). CDR3 length: 13 amino acids. Germline V gene lookup returns CDR1 SGHDT and CDR2 YYEEEE. Deletions cut 4 bases from V and 6 bases from J, with 11 bases between. CDR3 loop: CASSPGGLQPQHF. In DNA form, the CDR3 reads TGTGCCAGCAGCCCCGGGGGGCTTCAGCCCCAGCATTTT.

V and J are TRBV4-2 and TRBJ2-4, with TRBD1 matching over 7 bases. V trimming: 1 base; J trimming: 6 bases; junction bases outside the gene matches: 3. CDR1 and CDR2 (germline): LGHNA, YNFKEQ. This CDR3 is 14 amino acids long. This chain's CDR3 is CASSQARDRNIQYF. The DNA of the CDR3 is TGTGCCAGCAGCCAAGCGAGGGACAGAAACATTCAGTACTTC.